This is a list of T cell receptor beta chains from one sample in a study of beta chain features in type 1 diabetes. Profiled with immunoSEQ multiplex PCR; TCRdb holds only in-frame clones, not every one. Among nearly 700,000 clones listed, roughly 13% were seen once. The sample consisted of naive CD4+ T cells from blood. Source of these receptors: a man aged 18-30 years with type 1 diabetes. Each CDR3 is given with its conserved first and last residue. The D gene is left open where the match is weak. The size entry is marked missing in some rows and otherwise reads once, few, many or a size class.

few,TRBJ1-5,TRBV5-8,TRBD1,CASSWTGQLNQPQHF,TGTGCCAGCAGCTGGACAGGACAGTTGAATCAGCCCCAGCATTTT
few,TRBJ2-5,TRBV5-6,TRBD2,CASSLVLAGAPGTQYF,TGTGCCAGCAGCTTGGTACTAGCGGGAGCTCCCGGGACCCAGTACTTC
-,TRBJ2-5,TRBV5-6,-,CASSKGHFKETQYF,TGTGCCAGCAGCAAGGGACATTTTAAAGAGACCCAGTACTTC
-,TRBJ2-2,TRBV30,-,CAWIRDPVTGELFF,TGTGCCTGGATTAGGGACCCGGTCACCGGGGAGCTGTTTTTT
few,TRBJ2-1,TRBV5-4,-,CASSGGSYNEQFF,TGTGCCAGCAGCGGGGGCTCCTACAATGAGCAGTTCTTC
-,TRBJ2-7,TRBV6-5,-,CASSQGPRYEQYF,TGTGCCAGCAGTCAAGGTCCTAGATACGAGCAGTACTTC
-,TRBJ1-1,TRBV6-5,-,CASSYSDMNTEAFF,TGTGCCAGCAGTTACTCCGACATGAACACTGAAGCTTTCTTT
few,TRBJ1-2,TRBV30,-,CAWIEVRGYTF,TGTGCCTGGATAGAGGTGCGAGGCTACACCTTC
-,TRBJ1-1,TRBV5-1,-,CASSLAGRGNTEAFF,TGCGCCAGCAGCTTGGCGGGCCGGGGGAACACTGAAGCTTTCTTT
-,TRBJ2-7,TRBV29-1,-,CSVLGSTTYEQYF,TGCAGCGTTCTAGGGTCAACTACCTACGAGCAGTACTTC
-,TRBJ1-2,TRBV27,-,CASSLTWGDGYTF,TGTGCCAGCAGTTTGACTTGGGGGGATGGCTACACCTTC
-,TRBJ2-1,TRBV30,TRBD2,CAWRGAGVGNEQFF,TGTGCCTGGAGGGGAGCGGGGGTTGGGAATGAGCAGTTCTTC
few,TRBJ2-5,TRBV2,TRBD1,CASSDDRAETQYF,TGTGCCAGCAGTGATGACAGGGCAGAGACCCAGTACTTC
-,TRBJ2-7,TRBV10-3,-,CAIRPGAGSYEQYF,TGTGCCATCAGGCCTGGGGCAGGGTCCTACGAGCAGTACTTC
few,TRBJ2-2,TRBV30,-,CAWGHPNTGELFF,TGTGCCTGGGGACACCCGAACACCGGGGAGCTGTTTTTT
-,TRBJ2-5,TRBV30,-,CAWSIIGETQYF,TGTGCCTGGAGTATCATAGGGGAGACCCAGTACTTC
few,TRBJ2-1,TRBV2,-,CASSEVPGDEQFF,TGTGCCAGCAGTGAAGTTCCCGGGGATGAGCAGTTCTTC
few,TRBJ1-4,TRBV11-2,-,CASRPLSGAGKLFF,TGTGCCAGCAGACCACTGTCGGGGGCAGGAAAACTGTTTTTT
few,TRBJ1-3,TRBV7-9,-,CASSFGNTIYF,TGTGCCAGCAGCTTCGGTAACACCATATATTTT
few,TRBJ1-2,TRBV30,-,CAWSSSGPGYGYTF,TGTGCCTGGAGTTCGTCTGGGCCCGGCTATGGCTACACCTTC
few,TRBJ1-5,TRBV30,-,CAWSVSISNQPQHF,TGTGCCTGGAGTGTCTCCATAAGCAATCAGCCCCAGCATTTT
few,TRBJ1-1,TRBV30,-,CAWSTSSDTEAFF,TGTGCCTGGAGTACCTCGTCGGACACTGAAGCTTTCTTT
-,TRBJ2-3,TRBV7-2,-,CASSHIADPATDTQYF,TGTGCCAGCAGCCATATAGCGGATCCGGCCACAGATACGCAGTATTTT
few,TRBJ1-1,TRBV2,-,CASSGYTEAFF,TGTGCCAGCAGCGGGTACACTGAAGCTTTCTTT